The 31 T cell receptor beta chains below come from one sample, sequenced in a study of cytomegalovirus exposure and HLA in healthy donors. Method: immunoSEQ multiplex PCR; TCRdb's copy keeps in-frame clones and lacks some. The sample lists some 130,000 clones; 84% were seen once. Source material: PBMCs. All receptors derive from a woman aged 25 to 39 in good health and CMV-seronegative.

In its sample, this clone was seen a few times. The chain combines TRBV18 with TRBJ2-4, with TRBD1 matching over 7 bases. The V gene end was trimmed by 4 bases and the J gene end by 5 bases; junction bases not matched to a gene: 2. Germline V gene data show CDR1 as KGHSH and CDR2 as LQKENI. The CDR3 contains 13 residues. The CDR3 nucleotides are TGTGCCAGCTCACTTGGGACAGAAAACATTCAGTACTTC. Encoded protein: CASSLGTENIQYF.

The CDR3 sequence: CASPAGTANTGELFF. CDR3 sequence (DNA): TGCGCCAGCCCTGCCGGGACAGCGAACACCGGGGAGCTGTTTTTT. The V and J genes are TRBV23-1 and TRBJ2-2, with 7 bases that match TRBD1. TRBV23-1 is sorted into the ORF group, with uncertain function. J gave up 0 bases and V 8 bases, and 6 bases lay outside the gene matches. The CDR3 contains 15 residues.

V is TRBV7-2 and J is TRBJ2-5; a possible D gene is TRBD1 (6 bases). Trimming took off 5 bases at V and 1 base at J, with 11 bases between the two ends. Germline V gene sequence: CDR1 SGHTA, CDR2 FQGNSA. The CDR3 covers 14 residues. The CDR3 loop reads CASSLQGGQETQYF. For the CDR3, the DNA is TGTGCCAGCAGCCTACAGGGTGGCCAAGAGACCCAGTACTTC.

The chain links TRBV5-5 to TRBJ2-7, with a weak D call TRBD1 (6 bases). From germline, CDR1 is SGHKS and CDR2 YYEKEE (reference sequence). Trimming left V 0 bases short and J 2 bases short, with 9 bases between. The length of the CDR3 is 14 residues. The CDR3 loop reads CASSLDWGPYEQYF. Written as DNA, the CDR3 is TGTGCCAGCAGCTTGGATTGGGGGCCCTACGAGCAGTACTTC.

The chain joins TRBV28 to TRBJ2-1, with TRBD1 matching over 7 bases. Trimming at V came to 4 bases and at J to 7 bases, leaving 10 bases not matched to a gene. The CDR3 covers 15 residues. The germline V gene has CDR1 MDHEN and CDR2 SYDVKM. For the CDR3, the DNA is TGTGCCAGCAGTTGGGCGGCAGGGGGAATAAATGAGCAGTTCTTC. Translated, it gives CASSWAAGGINEQFF.

V is TRBV4-2 and J is TRBJ1-2; TRBD1 aligns across 10 bases. The CDR3 consists of 13 residues. Per the germline V gene, CDR1 is LGHNA and CDR2 is YNFKEQ. Unmatched junction bases numbered 2, after V lost 1 base and J lost 9 bases. The CDR3 DNA reads as TGTGCCAGCAGCCAAGCGGGACAGGGGAGCTACACCTTC. Translated: CASSQAGQGSYTF.

J is TRBJ1-1 and V is TRBV20-1; D call uncertain. The germline V gene encodes CDR1 DFQATT and CDR2 SNEGSKA (reference sequence). The V end was cut by 5 bases, the J end by 10 bases, with 11 bases between. The CDR3 covers 10 residues. The CDR3 coding sequence is TGCAGTGCTCCCGGAGTGCGAGCTTTCTTT. Amino acid sequence: CSAPGVRAFF.

This chain joins TRBV4-3 and TRBJ2-7, with TRBD1 matching over 10 bases. J lost 3 bases, V lost 3 bases, and 5 bases had no gene match. The CDR3 has 15 amino acids. The germline gives CDR1 LGHNA, CDR2 YSLEER. The CDR3 region has the DNA TGCGCCAGCAGCCAGGGGGACAGGGGTCTCTACGAGCAGTACTTC. Translated: CASSQGDRGLYEQYF.

The chain couples TRBV7-8 to TRBJ2-7, with D possibly being TRBD1 (6 bases). Germline CDR1 and CDR2: SGHVS and FQNEAQ. Trimming shortened V by 3 bases and J by 3 bases, and 9 bases separated the two germline ends. This CDR3 contains 13 residues. The chain's CDR3 is CASSLDRSYEQYF. As DNA, the CDR3 is TGTGCCAGCAGCTTGGACAGAAGCTACGAGCAGTACTTC.

The chain combines TRBV19 with TRBJ2-7; the match to TRBD1 covers 8 bases. The CDR3 runs to 15 residues. The junction had 10 bases not matched to a gene; V was cut back by 5 bases and J by 4 bases. Germline loops: CDR1 LNHDA, CDR2 SQIVND (reference sequence). In DNA, the CDR3 is TGTGCCAGTAGTCATCCTTCCGGGACAGGTTACGAGCAGTACTTC. It is translated as CASSHPSGTGYEQYF.

CDR3 in amino acids: CASSLGQLDTIYF. CDR3 bases: TGCGCCAGCAGCTTGGGACAGCTGGACACCATATATTTT. The chain joins TRBV5-1 to TRBJ1-3; D is possibly TRBD1 (5 bases). The germline V gene encodes CDR1 SGHRS and CDR2 YFSETQ. The CDR3 is 13 residues long. Trimming left V 0 bases short and J 8 bases short, with 9 bases between.

The chain employs TRBV7-8 and TRBJ1-1; the match to TRBD1 covers 8 bases. Unmatched junction bases numbered 11, after V lost 0 bases and J lost 11 bases. CDR1 and CDR2 from the germline V gene are SGHVS and FQNEAQ. This CDR3 region has 15 residues. The CDR3 nucleotides read TGTGCCAGCAGCTTAGCGAATATAGGACAGGGTTGGGCTTTCTTT. It specifies CASSLANIGQGWAFF.

The chain employs TRBV27 and TRBJ1-2; 9 bases are shared with TRBD1. CDR3 length equals 18 residues. Germline-derived CDR1 and CDR2 are MNHEY and SMNVEV (reference sequence). V trimming: 1 base; J trimming: 4 bases; junction bases outside the gene matches: 13. This CDR3 is CASSLFGTGSESFYGYTF. CDR3 in DNA: TGTGCCAGCAGTTTATTCGGGACAGGGAGCGAGTCTTTCTATGGCTACACCTTC.

This chain joins TRBV6-5 and TRBJ1-1; possible D gene TRBD1, 6 bases. V was clipped by 2 bases and J by 1 base, with 14 bases between them. This CDR3 comprises 16 residues. Per the germline V gene, CDR1 is MNHEY and CDR2 is SVGAGI. CDR3 nucleotides: TGTGCCAGCAGTTACCTGCCCGCAGGGGCGAACACTGAAGCTTTCTTT. Translated: CASSYLPAGANTEAFF.

This clone was found once. The rearrangement joins TRBV2 to TRBJ2-3, with a possible D match to TRBD2 (6 bases). V lost 8 bases to trimming and J lost 10 bases, with 19 bases between them. The CDR3 has 13 residues. Germline V gene lookup returns CDR1 SNHLY and CDR2 FYNNEI. CDR3 sequence reads: CASSGTVGGAQYF. In DNA form, the CDR3 reads TGTGCCAGCTCCGGGACTGTCGGGGGTGCGCAGTATTTT.

This clone came up a few times. The chain joins TRBV7-6 to TRBJ2-7, with TRBD2 as a possible D gene (6 bases). CDR1 and CDR2 (germline): SGHVS, FNYEAQ. The CDR3 contains 15 residues. The V and J ends lost 1 base and 3 bases respectively, with 13 bases between them. In DNA, the CDR3 is TGTGCCAGCAGCTTAGGGACCGGGGGTGGCTACGAGCAGTACTTC. Encoded protein: CASSLGTGGGYEQYF.

This clone came up once. The V gene is TRBV19, the J gene TRBJ2-1; no clear D gene. V lost 2 bases to trimming and J lost 2 bases, with 10 bases between them. The CDR3 runs to 15 residues. Germline lookup yields CDR1 LNHDA and CDR2 SQIVND (reference sequence). Written as DNA, the CDR3 is TGTGCCAGTAGTATACGACTTGGAACCTACAATGAGCAGTTCTTC. Protein product: CASSIRLGTYNEQFF.

V and J are TRBV19 and TRBJ1-6; TRBD1 agrees at 8 bases. Germline assignment: CDR1 LNHDA and CDR2 SQIVND (reference sequence). This CDR3 region has 15 residues. V dropped 2 bases and J dropped 9; count of bases not matched to a gene: 6. The CDR3: CASSIPSGGSSPLHF. CDR3 DNA sequence: TGTGCCAGTAGTATACCGTCAGGGGGCAGTTCACCCCTCCACTTT.

The chain employs TRBV28 and TRBJ1-3; D gene uncertain. Trimming removed 6 bases at V and 9 bases at J, with 12 bases between. Germline V gives CDR1 MDHEN, CDR2 SYDVKM. This CDR3 spans 12 amino acids. CDR3 bases: TGTGCCAGCAGGAGGGTTGAAAGCACCATATATTTT. Translation gives CASRRVESTIYF.

The chain links TRBV6-6 to TRBJ2-5, with TRBD1 identical over 7 bases. From germline, CDR1 is MNHNY and CDR2 SVGAGI (reference sequence). V shed 2 bases, J shed 4 bases, and the junction held 7 bases outside the gene matches. The CDR3 is 15 amino acids. The CDR3 bases are TGTGCCAGCAGTTACCCTCACAGGGGTGGAGAGACCCAGTACTTC. Its translation: CASSYPHRGGETQYF.

The chain combines TRBV28 with TRBJ1-4; D not certain. From germline, CDR1 is MDHEN and CDR2 SYDVKM. Between the trimmed V and J ends, which lost 1 base and 0 bases, there was a span of 9 bases. The length of the CDR3 is 16 residues. This CDR3 is CASSLFFGATNEKLFF. The CDR3 DNA reads TGTGCCAGCAGTTTATTCTTCGGTGCAACTAATGAAAAACTGTTTTTT.

The gene calls are TRBV5-6 and TRBJ2-2; 7 nucleotides align to TRBD1. Germline lookup yields CDR1 SGHDT and CDR2 YYEEEE. The CDR3 runs 16 residues. Trimming took 4 bases from V and 4 from J; bases not matched to a gene: 10. CDR3 DNA sequence: TGTGCCAGCAGCCCATACACGACAGGGCTCACCGGGGAGCTGTTTTTT. Translated, it gives CASSPYTTGLTGELFF.

The chain uses TRBV10-2 and TRBJ2-1; 12 bases agree with TRBD2. Per the germline V gene, CDR1 is WSHSY and CDR2 is SAAADI. This CDR3 has 15 residues. J was trimmed by 9 bases and V by 10 bases; bases with no gene match: 13. CDR3 protein: CATDPGLAGYGEQFF. CDR3 sequence (DNA): TGCGCCACAGACCCTGGACTAGCGGGGTATGGTGAGCAGTTCTTC.

This sequence joins TRBV25-1 and TRBJ2-6; D is ambiguous. The CDR3 sequence is 16 residues long. The ends were cut back, 3 bases at V and 2 bases at J, with 11 bases in the middle. Germline CDR1 reads MGHDK; CDR2 reads SYGVNS. The CDR3 region is CASSDSPGTGANVLTF. The CDR3 DNA is TGTGCCAGCAGTGACTCCCCCGGTACTGGGGCCAACGTCCTGACTTTC. The whole variable domain, remainder taken from reference TRBV25-1 and TRBJ2-6, is EADIYQTPRYLVIGTGKKITLECSQTMGHDKMYWYQQDPGMELHLIHYSYGVNSTEKGDLSSESTVSRIRTEHFPLTLESARPSHTSQYLCASSDSPGTGANVLTFGAGSRLTVL.

This clone was seen only once. The chain is built from TRBV28 and TRBJ1-1; the match to TRBD1 covers 7 bases. The CDR3 totals 14 residues. V shed 7 bases and J 0 bases; nucleotides not matched to a gene: 5. Germline V lookup: CDR1 MDHEN, CDR2 SYDVKM. The CDR3 protein is CASNDRVMNTEAFF. CDR3 sequence (DNA): TGTGCCAGCAACGACAGGGTCATGAACACTGAAGCTTTCTTT.

The rearrangement joins TRBV18 to TRBJ2-5; 7 bases agree with TRBD1. The germline CDR1 and CDR2 sequences are KGHSH and LQKENI. V was pared by 3 bases and J by 2 bases, with 9 bases of the junction left unmatched. This CDR3 is 16 amino acids long. CDR3 DNA sequence: TGTGCCAGCTCACCCAGCCCCGGGACAGCTCAAGAGACCCAGTACTTC. Residues: CASSPSPGTAQETQYF. Full variable domain (outside the CDR3, taken from reference TRBV18 and TRBJ2-5): NAGVMQNPRHLVRRRGQEARLRCSPMKGHSHVYWYRQLPEEGLKFMVYLQKENIIDESGMPKERFSAEFPKEGPSILRIQQVVRGDSAAYFCASSPSPGTAQETQYFGPGTRLLVL.

V and J are TRBV6-5 and TRBJ1-2; no clear D gene. V dropped 5 bases and J dropped 5 bases, with 9 bases sitting between them. The CDR3 runs to 12 residues. Germline V CDR1 and CDR2: MNHEY, SVGAGI. The CDR3 spells CASSSENYGYTF. CDR3 nucleotides: TGTGCCAGCAGTAGCGAGAATTATGGCTACACCTTC.

The chain employs TRBV4-1 and TRBJ2-7, with 10 nucleotides matching TRBD1. The CDR3 is made up of 15 amino acids. The J segment lost 4 bases and the V segment lost 4 bases, leaving 7 bases of the junction unmatched. CDR1 and CDR2 from the germline V gene are MGHRA and YSYEKL. The CDR3 reads CASSPSDRGEYEQYF. The DNA of the CDR3 is TGCGCCAGCAGCCCGTCGGACAGGGGGGAGTACGAGCAGTACTTC.

CDR3 sequence: CASSKARVKTQYF. In DNA, the CDR3 is TGTGCCAGCAGCAAAGCCAGGGTAAAGACCCAGTACTTC. V gene TRBV21-1 combines with J gene TRBJ2-5; the table's TRBD1 call for D was not verified on the DNA. TRBV21-1 is shown as a pseudogene. This CDR3 is 13 amino acids long.

The J gene is TRBJ1-3, the V gene TRBV9, with TRBD1 as a possible D gene (6 bases). Germline V gene lookup returns CDR1 SGDLS and CDR2 YYNGEE. This CDR3 comprises 17 residues. V was clipped by 0 bases and J by 1 base, with 14 bases between them. The DNA for the CDR3 is TGTGCCAGCAGCGTAGAAGGACAGTTTGTTTCTGGAAACACCATATATTTT. As protein: CASSVEGQFVSGNTIYF.

The chain is built from TRBV12-5 and TRBJ1-1; a weak D match, TRBD1 (6 bases). The CDR3 loop spans 16 amino acids. V lost 0 bases and J lost 3, with 14 bases in between. Per germline, CDR1 LGHNT and CDR2 FRNRAP. DNA for the CDR3: TGTGCTAGTGGTTTGGTAGGGGGAAGGTTCCACACTGAAGCTTTCTTT. It specifies CASGLVGGRFHTEAFF.